Listed below are T cell receptor beta chains from one sample, sequenced in a study of blood T cell repertoires in COVID-19. Measured with immunoSEQ multiplex PCR; TCRdb has only the in-frame clones, and not every one. This table has about 250,000 clones, approximately 83% appearing once. Sequenced sample: PBMCs or T cells enriched from blood (not recorded which). The receptor set was obtained from a woman aged 25 to 45 who had recovered from COVID-19. Each CDR3 is given with its conserved first and last residue. A D gene is named only where the DNA matches it firmly. Only some rows state a clone size, as once, few, many or a class for expanded clones.

size | J | V | D | DNA | CDR3
- | TRBJ1-3 | TRBV6-5 | - | TGTGCCAGCAGAAGAGGTGTATCTGGAAACACCATATATTTT | CASRRGVSGNTIYF
- | TRBJ1-5 | TRBV10-3 | TRBD1 | TGTGCCATCAGCCGACAGGGGGATCAGCCCCAGCATTTT | CAISRQGDQPQHF
- | TRBJ2-7 | TRBV9 | TRBD2 | TGTGCCAGCAGCGTAGGTATAGCGGGAGCAGTCTACGAGCAGTACTTC | CASSVGIAGAVYEQYF
- | TRBJ1-2 | TRBV5-1 | - | TGCGCCAGCAGCTTCTATGGGCACTATGGCTACACCTTC | CASSFYGHYGYTF
- | TRBJ2-1 | TRBV3-1/TRBV3-2 | - | TGTGCCAGCAGCCAAGTCGCGGGTTTCAGCTCCTACAATGAGCAGTTCTTC | CASSQVAGFSSYNEQFF
- | TRBJ2-5 | TRBV5-4 | - | TGTGCCAGCAGCGGGGGCGGGGGCGTCTCTCAAGAGACCCAGTACTTC | CASSGGGGVSQETQYF
- | TRBJ2-7 | TRBV10-3 | TRBD1 | TGTGCCATCAGTGTACAGGGGGCTTACGAGCAGTACTTC | CAISVQGAYEQYF
- | TRBJ1-2 | TRBV9 | TRBD1 | TGTGCCAGCAGCGTAGCTACCAGGGGGACGGGGGGCTACACCTTC | CASSVATRGTGGYTF
- | TRBJ2-1 | TRBV6-5 | - | TGTGCCAGCAGTTACACTACAGGGAGCTACAATGAGCAGTTCTTC | CASSYTTGSYNEQFF
- | TRBJ1-5 | TRBV19 | TRBD1 | TGTGCCAGTAGTCTCAGGACAGGGGGAGTCAGCAATCAGCCCCAGCATTTT | CASSLRTGGVSNQPQHF
once | TRBJ2-1 | TRBV28 | - | TGTGCCAGCAGTTTTGGGGCCGTGGTGGCGGTCGCCTACAATGAGCAGTTCTTC | CASSFGAVVAVAYNEQFF
- | TRBJ2-1 | TRBV6-5 | - | TGTGCCAGCAGTTACGGGCTGGGCTACAATGAGCAGTTCTTC | CASSYGLGYNEQFF
- | TRBJ2-3 | TRBV4-1 | TRBD1 | TGCGCCAGCAGCCAAGAAAGGGGGCGGCGATTCACAGATACGCAGTATTTT | CASSQERGRRFTDTQYF
- | TRBJ1-6 | TRBV30 | TRBD1 | TGTGCCTGGAGTACCACGACAGGGGTCAATTCACCCCTCCACTTT | CAWSTTTGVNSPLHF
- | TRBJ1-1 | TRBV7-9 | - | TGTGCCAGCAGCCCGGTGAGCGGGATACGAGCAGACACTGAAGCTTTCTTT | CASSPVSGIRADTEAFF
- | TRBJ2-7 | TRBV3-1/TRBV3-2 | - | TGTGCCAGCAGCCAAGAGAGGAACGAGCAGTACTTC | CASSQERNEQYF
- | TRBJ1-1 | TRBV18 | - | TGTGCCAGCTCACCATGGGGGGGGAACACTGAAGCTTTCTTT | CASSPWGGNTEAFF
- | TRBJ1-6 | TRBV7-6 | TRBD1 | TGTGCCAGCAGCGCGTGGACAGGGGGAAATTCACCCCTCCACTTT | CASSAWTGGNSPLHF
- | TRBJ2-2 | TRBV6-6 | TRBD1 | TGTGCCAGCCTGGGGGCAGGGGGATACACCGGGGAGCTGTTTTTT | CASLGAGGYTGELFF
- | TRBJ2-7 | TRBV28 | TRBD2 | TGTGCCAGCACCCTCGGAGCGGGGGGTCGAACTGCCTACGAGCAGTACTTC | CASTLGAGGRTAYEQYF
- | TRBJ2-7 | TRBV15 | - | TGTGCCACCAGCAGAGATCCCAACTACGAGCAGTACTTC | CATSRDPNYEQYF
- | TRBJ1-2 | TRBV3-1/TRBV3-2 | - | TGTGCCAGTCGCCCATCAGGATCCCCACGTTATGGCTACACCTTC | CASRPSGSPRYGYTF
- | TRBJ2-2 | TRBV6-5 | - | TGTGCCAGCAGTTCCGCGGCCAAGAAATACACCGGGGAGCTGTTTTTT | CASSSAAKKYTGELFF
- | TRBJ1-3 | TRBV5-6 | - | TGTGCCAGCACTCGGGAGGGACTTGGAGGAAACACCATATATTTT | CASTREGLGGNTIYF
- | TRBJ1-1 | TRBV11-2 | - | TGTGCCAGCAGCTTTGGCAGGACTGAAGCTTTCTTT | CASSFGRTEAFF
- | TRBJ1-4 | TRBV4-1 | TRBD1 | TGCGCCAGCAGCTTCCGGGACAGGGATGAAAAACTGTTTTTT | CASSFRDRDEKLFF
- | TRBJ2-7 | TRBV11-1 | TRBD1 | TGTGCCAGCAGATCTCCGGGACAGGGTGGAAATGGCGAGCAGTACTTC | CASRSPGQGGNGEQYF
- | TRBJ1-6 | TRBV28 | - | TGTGCCAGCAGTTTAGCAGGAAATAATTCACCCCTCCACTTT | CASSLAGNNSPLHF
once | TRBJ1-1 | TRBV9 | - | TGTGCCAGCAGTCCGGGGGGAATGAACACTGAAGCTTTCTTT | CASSPGGMNTEAFF
- | TRBJ2-7 | TRBV5-1 | TRBD1 | TGCGCCAGCAGCTTGGGGATGGGACAGAAGGCCTACGAGCAGTACTTC | CASSLGMGQKAYEQYF
- | TRBJ2-5 | TRBV4-2 | TRBD2 | TGTGCCAGCAGCCAAGGGACTAGCCACCAAGAGACCCAGTACTTC | CASSQGTSHQETQYF
- | TRBJ2-1 | TRBV28 | - | TGTGCCAGCAGTCCTACAGGATCTGCTTACAATGAGCAGTTCTTC | CASSPTGSAYNEQFF
- | TRBJ2-7 | TRBV7-9 | - | TGTGCCAGCAGCCGGAAGACGGCGGACTCCTACGAGCAGTACTTC | CASSRKTADSYEQYF
- | TRBJ2-7 | TRBV7-9 | - | TGTGCCAGCAGCTTAGTGGGCCAACCCTACGAGCAGTACTTC | CASSLVGQPYEQYF
- | TRBJ1-5 | TRBV28 | TRBD1 | TGTGCCAGCAGTTCGGGACAGGGTGATCAGCCCCAGCATTTT | CASSSGQGDQPQHF
- | TRBJ2-3 | TRBV19 | - | TGTGCCAGTAGTATGGAGCGACTTAGCACAGATACGCAGTATTTT | CASSMERLSTDTQYF
- | TRBJ2-4 | TRBV5-1 | - | TGCGCCAGCAGCTTTGACACAGCCAAAAACATTCAGTACTTC | CASSFDTAKNIQYF
- | TRBJ2-3 | TRBV27 | - | TGTGCCAGCAGTTTCTATGCGGTTCCTAGGAGCGATACGCAGTATTTT | CASSFYAVPRSDTQYF
- | TRBJ1-2 | TRBV11-2 | - | TGTGCCAGCAGCTTAGAGCCAGGGTCTGGCTACACCTTC | CASSLEPGSGYTF
- | TRBJ2-6 | TRBV29-1 | - | TGCAGCGTTGTTGGGGGGACTGGGGCCAACGTCCTGACTTTC | CSVVGGTGANVLTF
- | TRBJ2-2 | TRBV27 | TRBD2 | TGTGCCAGCAGTTTAGCTGACCCGGGACTAGCTTCCACCGGGGAGCTGTTTTTT | CASSLADPGLASTGELFF
- | TRBJ2-5 | TRBV5-1 | - | TGCGCCAGCAGCTCGAAACGGACAGTCTACCAAGAGACCCAGTACTTC | CASSSKRTVYQETQYF
- | TRBJ2-2 | TRBV24-1 | - | TGTGCCACCAGTGATTTGCTAAGCGGAACCGGGGAGCTGTTTTTT | CATSDLLSGTGELFF
- | TRBJ1-1 | TRBV7-9 | TRBD1 | TGTGCCAGCAGCTGGGCGACAGGGGAATCTGAAGCTTTCTTT | CASSWATGESEAFF
- | TRBJ2-7 | TRBV15 | TRBD2 | TGTGCCACCAGCAGAGATCTTCTAGCGGGAGCGTACGAGCAGTACTTC | CATSRDLLAGAYEQYF
- | TRBJ1-5 | TRBV19 | - | TGTGCCAGTAGTATAGGGGACTATAGCAATCAGCCCCAGCATTTT | CASSIGDYSNQPQHF
- | TRBJ2-2 | TRBV2 | - | TGTGCCACCAAGGGGGTCGTCACCGGGGAGCTGTTTTTT | CATKGVVTGELFF
- | TRBJ2-3 | TRBV10-3 | - | TGTGCCATCAGTAGCGACCTTAGCACAGATACGCAGTATTTT | CAISSDLSTDTQYF
- | TRBJ2-7 | TRBV30 | - | TGTGCCTGGCAGGGCTCCTACGAGCAGTACTTC | CAWQGSYEQYF
few | TRBJ1-1 | TRBV7-9 | - | TGTGCCAGCAGCTTGGAAGTACGGGGCACTGAAGCTTTCTTT | CASSLEVRGTEAFF
- | TRBJ1-2 | TRBV29-1 | - | TGCAGCGTTGAAGACGGGGGGAATGGCTACACCTTC | CSVEDGGNGYTF
- | TRBJ2-3 | TRBV28 | - | TGTGCCAGCAGTTTTTCTGTGCGGGTCACAGATACGCAGTATTTT | CASSFSVRVTDTQYF
- | TRBJ2-1 | TRBV19 | TRBD1 | TGTGCCAGTAGTGCCCGACGTTCGGGACAGGGGATCAATGAGCAGTTCTTC | CASSARRSGQGINEQFF
- | TRBJ2-5 | TRBV30 | TRBD2 | TGTGCCTGGAGTGTACGTCGGAGGGAGGGTGAGACCCAGTACTTC | CAWSVRRREGETQYF